This T cell receptor beta chain was sequenced in a study of shared clonotypes between healthy human individuals. Naive-designated CD8 cells lacked CD45RO, were positively enriched for CCR7, and omitted terminally differentiated effector memory CD45RA+ cells. CDR3 length equals 15 residues. The V end was cut by 4 bases, the J end by 6 bases, with 18 bases between. The germline V gene has CDR1 LNHNV and CDR2 YYDKDF (reference sequence). The method was immunoSEQ multiplex PCR; TCRdb's version includes in-frame clones alone and lacks a portion of them. The sample records roughly 550,000 clones, around 95% being singletons.

V and J are TRBV15 and TRBJ1-1; D ambiguous. The clonotype was recovered from a woman under 40 in good health. The sequenced sample consisted of naive CD8+ T cells sorted from blood. The CDR3 spells CATSISRERFPEAFF. CDR3 in DNA: TGTGCCACCAGCATTTCACGGGAAAGGTTCCCTGAAGCTTTCTTT.